The present T cell receptor (beta chain) was sequenced within a study of cytomegalovirus exposure and HLA in healthy donors. General study points: Associated with cytomegalovirus, according to the listing, were 150 to 200 TCR beta chains. Most TCR sequences were seen very rarely across donors, but some public TCRs occurred in many. With high specificity and sensitivity, the classifier reportedly diagnosed cytomegalovirus status.

Notes on this clone: The antigen remains undetermined.

The V and J ends lost 11 bases and 4 bases respectively, with 14 bases between them. This CDR3 has 12 amino acids. Germline CDR1 MDHEN, CDR2 SYDVKM. Assay used: immunoSEQ multiplex PCR; TCRdb lists only in-frame clones, some missing. The table has about 68,000 clones, around 93% seen once; the top ten hold 3.1%. V is TRBV28 and J is TRBJ2-5; D perhaps matches TRBD1 (6 bases). Sequencing input: PBMCs. This clonotype was sampled from a man between 18 and 29 years old in good health and CMV-seronegative. The CDR3 DNA sequence: TGTGCCTCCAAAGTAGGGGGAGAGACCCAGTACTTC. This translates into CASKVGGETQYF.